The entry below describes one TCR beta chain. Its antigen is currently not known. Base qualities are not at hand, and no much larger clone is one base apart. This sample was taken from a study of neoadjuvant nivolumab and ipilimumab in lung cancer (dated by TCRdb to 2018 to 2020). Turning to the overall study: Nivolumab was administered intravenously at 3 mg/kg on days 1, 15 and 29, and in the combination arm ipilimumab 1 mg/kg was added on day 1 only. For each study arm, the primary endpoint of the trial was the rate of major pathologic response (MPR) in the intention-to-treat population. Matched pretherapy and resected tumor pairs were analyzed for seven patients, of whom four received nivolumab and three received nivolumab plus ipilimumab. TCR repertoires were compared between pretherapy (baseline) peripheral blood and tumors resected at surgery after neoadjuvant immune checkpoint blockade. Of the 45 or so patients with operable NSCLC treated in the trial, 23 were randomized to nivolumab monotherapy and approximately 21 to nivolumab plus ipilimumab. Study-wide conclusions, independent of this receptor: Tumor T-cell richness and clonality rose from pretherapy to surgery in three of three dual-therapy tumors but in only two of four nivolumab-treated tumors. A positive correlation was observed between pretherapy blood TCR richness and richness in tumors resected after neoadjuvant therapy (Spearman R = 0.82). TCR richness and clonality were greater in resected tumors than in tumor-adjacent uninvolved lung, and increases were seen in more dual-therapy-treated tumors. A small number of samples was subjected to TCR sequencing. There was no significant correlation between TCR clonality and pathologic tumor regression, and just a single major-pathologic-response sample was available for the clonality-regression analysis.

Libraries were constructed by the immunoSEQ multiplex PCR assay. In the original analysis: Richness and clonality were used to summarize the repertoires, and clones that significantly expanded or contracted between pre- and post-therapy samples were identified. The source is immuneACCESS, and TCRdb retained only in-frame sequences with V and J called. Part of the clones is not carried over; for the studies checked, unresolved V genes explain less than half of this, and the remainder is unexplained. The V and J calls and clone size come from that table; D and trimming were worked out from the DNA. Present in this sample are 39,000 or so clones, 89% of which were seen just once. The top ten clonotypes cover 2.5% to 4% of the sample. Taken with the paper, the label for time point translates to: pretherapy, before neoadjuvant immune checkpoint inhibitors. The samples were obtained from NEOSTAR, a phase 2 randomized trial that tested neoadjuvant nivolumab or nivolumab plus ipilimumab, followed by surgery, in operable NSCLC.

Relative to germline, V is 2 bases shorter and J is 3 bases shorter, with 9 bases between their ends. The germline V gene encodes CDR1 WNHNN and CDR2 SYGVQD (reference sequence). The CDR3, cysteine through phenylalanine, is 14 amino acids long. The only DNA kept is the CDR3, 42 bases in frame from the first base. Sequenced here: peripheral blood, sampled before neoadjuvant nivolumab, alone or with ipilimumab. This clonotype was sampled from an adult with non-small cell lung cancer. The chain joins TRBV10-1 to TRBJ2-3; a tentative D call is TRBD1 (5 bases match). The CDR3 has the sequence CASSEGQGTDTQYF. The sequence in DNA is TGCGCCAGCAGTGAGGGTCAGGGAACAGATACGCAGTATTTT.